The rows below give T cell receptor beta chains drawn from one sample of a study of blood T cell repertoires in COVID-19. Method: immunoSEQ multiplex PCR; TCRdb's copy keeps in-frame clones and lacks some. The sample shows roughly 38,000 clones, 70% to 90% of them seen only once. Sample: peripheral blood. The receptors were gathered from a man aged 55 to 70 in a cohort sampled during active COVID-19. Both conserved end residues are part of each CDR3. Each record gives: clone size, J gene, D gene, V gene, CDR3 DNA, CDR3 protein. The D gene is left open where the match is weak. Size tells how often a clone was seen (once, few, many) or the class of an expanded clone, and some rows leave it out.

-	TRBJ1-5	-	TRBV11-2	TGTGCCAGCAGCTTAGGTTCTGTCGGTCAGCCCCAGCATTTT	CASSLGSVGQPQHF
few	TRBJ2-7	-	TRBV4-1	TGCGCCAGCAGCCACACAGCCTCCACCTACTACGAGCAGTACTTC	CASSHTASTYYEQYF
-	TRBJ2-7	-	TRBV28	TGTGCCAGCAGTTTTCTAGCGCAAACCTCCTACGAGCAGTACTTC	CASSFLAQTSYEQYF
-	TRBJ2-3	-	TRBV18	TGTGCCAGCTCCCGAGGGGGATCAGATACGCAGTATTTT	CASSRGGSDTQYF
once	TRBJ2-1	TRBD2	TRBV5-1	TGCGCCAGCAGCTCGGGACTAGCGGGGGGGCACTATGAGCAGTTCTTC	CASSSGLAGGHYEQFF
-	TRBJ2-7	-	TRBV4-3	TGCGCCAGCAGCCAAGATAGGCGCGGGGCGGGCGAGCAGTACTTC	CASSQDRRGAGEQYF
once	TRBJ2-7	TRBD1	TRBV19	TGTGCCAGTAGTTTCGGGACAGGGAGTTCCTACGAGCAGTACTTC	CASSFGTGSSYEQYF
-	TRBJ1-5	-	TRBV5-1	TGCGCCAGCAGCTTGGACGGACAGTTTTCCCAGCCCCAGCATTTT	CASSLDGQFSQPQHF
-	TRBJ2-3	-	TRBV7-2	TGTGCCAGCAGCCTTACTAGAGAGAGGGCGCAGTATTTT	CASSLTRERAQYF
-	TRBJ1-3	-	TRBV19	TGTGCCAGTAGTATCGTACGACAGGTTCGCTCTGGAAACACCATATATTTT	CASSIVRQVRSGNTIYF
once	TRBJ1-4	-	TRBV25-1	TGTGCCAGCAGTGTGGGCAGGTTTGCAACTAATGAAAAACTGTTTTTT	CASSVGRFATNEKLFF
-	TRBJ1-2	TRBD1	TRBV28	TGTGCCAGCAGTTGGACAGGGGGCAGGGGCTACACCTTC	CASSWTGGRGYTF
-	TRBJ2-4	-	TRBV13	TGTGCCAGCAGGGTGGACAGTGCCCCTGCCAAAAACATTCAGTACTTC	CASRVDSAPAKNIQYF
-	TRBJ1-1	-	TRBV15	TGTGCCACCAGCAGAGAGAGAGGGACTGAAGCTTTCTTT	CATSRERGTEAFF
-	TRBJ2-1	TRBD2	TRBV30	TGTGCCTGGAGCGAAGGGAGTAGCGGGGGCCACAATGAGCAGTTCTTC	CAWSEGSSGGHNEQFF
-	TRBJ2-5	TRBD2	TRBV3-1/TRBV3-2	TGTGCCAGCAGCCGCCCCTCAAATGGGGGGGAAGAGACCCAGTACTTC	CASSRPSNGGEETQYF
-	TRBJ2-3	-	TRBV2	TGTGCCAGCAGGGGGGACTTTAGCACAGATACGCAGTATTTT	CASRGDFSTDTQYF
-	TRBJ1-5	TRBD1	TRBV15	TGTGCCACCAGCAGTTACCCACAGGGGCGCAATCAGCCCCAGCATTTT	CATSSYPQGRNQPQHF
-	TRBJ2-3	TRBD2	TRBV4-2	TGTGCCAGCAGCGTACTAGCGGAAAGCACAGATACGCAGTATTTT	CASSVLAESTDTQYF
once	TRBJ2-7	-	TRBV7-9	TGTGCCAGCAGCTCCGGGGTAGAGCAGTACTTC	CASSSGVEQYF